Detailed here is one TCR beta chain. This clonotype was found many times. What antigen it recognizes has not been identified. Per-nucleotide qualities are absent, and no much larger clonotype sits a single base away. This entry comes from a study of T cells in Graves' hyperthyroidism and ophthalmopathy (dated by TCRdb to about 2019). Context from the whole study: Peripheral blood samples were taken at initial diagnosis, before any treatment was given. A discovery cohort of approximately 97 patients, fewer than 50 with Graves' ophthalmopathy and approximately 57 with stable Graves' hyperthyroidism, was used to find distinguishing TCR V-J signatures. For training and testing, the roughly 93 patients in the discovery cohort were randomly divided in a 7:3 ratio. The paper reports TCR Vbeta CDR3 sequencing of approximately 140 peripheral blood samples: around 45 ophthalmopathy, 75 to 80 hyperthyroidism and around 17 progressor patients. An independent validation cohort of some 18 hyperthyroidism patients and some 15 patients who later progressed to ophthalmopathy tested prospective prediction of ophthalmopathy. After blood sampling, hyperthyroidism patients were treated with methimazole at a starting dose of 30 mg daily, and ophthalmopathy patients were treated with high-dose intravenous methylprednisolone. In six Graves' hyperthyroidism patients, the study also compared T-cell repertoires from thyroid tissue with T-cell repertoires from blood. General findings and caveats noted by the study authors: In validation, the model predicted progression to ophthalmopathy with roughly 70% sensitivity and approximately 72% specificity, a median of approximately 6.5 months before onset. Most expanded thyroid clonotypes (frequency above 0.001) were also found in blood, which suggests that blood repertoires may mirror thyroid immune responses. No statistical method was used to set the sample size in advance, and investigators knew the group allocation. Ophthalmopathy was separated from stable hyperthyroidism by a 13 V-J signature model, with around 90% sensitivity and about 81% specificity obtained in cross-validation and 80%/75% obtained in testing.

Including the terminal cysteine and phenylalanine, the CDR3 comprises 16 residues. Just CDR3 DNA is preserved here, 48 bases in frame from base 1. CDR1 and CDR2, per the germline V gene, are LGHNA and YNFKEQ. V trim: 3 bases; J trim: 0 bases; unmatched bases: 6. A patient counted as having stable Graves' hyperthyroidism if no progression to ophthalmopathy occurred over 18 months of follow-up. Hyperthyroidism patients were aged 18 to 65 years and newly diagnosed, with disease duration of less than 2 months. Any patient with an uncontrolled infection, another autoimmune disease, pregnancy or lactation was excluded. Clinical symptoms, serum thyroxine and TRAb, thyroid ultrasound, and orbital computed tomography formed the basis for the diagnoses. PBMCs were separated from 8 to 10 ml of fresh peripheral blood using Ficoll-Paque density gradient centrifugation. Total RNA was extracted with Trizol reagent, and quality was checked on an Agilent 2100 Bioanalyzer.

TCR beta CDR3 regions were amplified from RNA transcripts. The TCR CDR3 was subjected to a first round of RT-PCR using the HTBI primer set and the Qiagen OneStep RT-PCR kit. A second multiplex PCR round built the libraries, followed by size selection and purification. Libraries were sequenced paired-end with 100 bp reads on an Illumina HiSeq2000. The source study handled its data this way. SOAPnuke was used to process the raw data, with reads discarded if the reads contained adapters or uncalled bases, had a mean Phred below 15, or lacked an exact constant-primer or identifier match. COPE v1.2.5 was used to merge the high-quality paired reads, and each unique nucleotide sequence was defined as a clonotype. Clonotypes were aligned to IMGT TRBV, TRBD and TRBJ reference segments using MiTCR v1.1. The analysis was restricted to V-J combinations with a frequency above 0.0001, which together covered about 99% of the repertoires. A TCS score was defined as the ratio between F50 (clonal expansion) and ExV (chaos), using BLOSUM62-based TCRdist between CDR3 peptides within each V-J. Welch's t-statistics and random forest reduced roughly 540 V-J features to 10 to 15, which were used in a naive Bayes classifier (R e1071). The raw public reads went through TCRdb reprocessing: fastp at Q25, MiXCR clone calling, in-frame beta chains kept. A single entry per CDR3 protein holds the most common genes and DNA from its merged rows. The V and J calls reflect TCRdb's pipeline rather than the authors' work. This sample holds roughly 380,000 distinct CDR3 sequences; about 15% were observed only once. Approximately 10% of the sample goes to the ten largest clones.

The receptor was derived from a woman aged 55-69 years with Graves' hyperthyroidism. Here the chain combines TRBV4-2 and TRBJ1-1; 8 bases in the junction line up with TRBD1. The sample was blood. The CDR3 protein sequence reads: CASSHGQGELNTEAFF. The DNA sequence is TGTGCCAGCAGCCATGGACAGGGTGAGCTGAACACTGAAGCTTTCTTT.